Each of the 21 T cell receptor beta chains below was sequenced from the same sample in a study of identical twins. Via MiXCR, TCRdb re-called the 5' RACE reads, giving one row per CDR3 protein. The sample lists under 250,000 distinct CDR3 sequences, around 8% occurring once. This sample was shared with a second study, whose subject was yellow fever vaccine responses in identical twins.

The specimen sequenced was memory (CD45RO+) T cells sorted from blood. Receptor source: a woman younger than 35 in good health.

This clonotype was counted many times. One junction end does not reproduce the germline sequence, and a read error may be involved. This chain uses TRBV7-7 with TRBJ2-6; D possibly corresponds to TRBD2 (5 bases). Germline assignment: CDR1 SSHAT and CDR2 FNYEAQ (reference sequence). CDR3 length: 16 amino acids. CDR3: CASSPRTDSGANVLTF. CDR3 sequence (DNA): TGTGCTAGCAGCCCAAGGACTGACTCTGGGGCCAACGTCCTGACTTTC.

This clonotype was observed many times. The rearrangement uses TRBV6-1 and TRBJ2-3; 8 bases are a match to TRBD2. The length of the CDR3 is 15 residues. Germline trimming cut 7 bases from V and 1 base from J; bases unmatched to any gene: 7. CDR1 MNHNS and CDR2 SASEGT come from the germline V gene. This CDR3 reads CASKPGGQGTDTQYF. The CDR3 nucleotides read TGTGCCAGCAAACCGGGAGGGCAAGGCACAGATACGCAGTATTTT.

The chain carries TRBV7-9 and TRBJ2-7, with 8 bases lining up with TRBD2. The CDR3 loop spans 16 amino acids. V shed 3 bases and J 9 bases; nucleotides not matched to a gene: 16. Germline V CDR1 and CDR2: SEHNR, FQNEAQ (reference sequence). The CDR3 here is CASSFDTGGAGRAQYF. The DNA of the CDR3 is TGTGCCAGCAGCTTTGACACGGGGGGGGCCGGACGCGCGCAGTACTTC.

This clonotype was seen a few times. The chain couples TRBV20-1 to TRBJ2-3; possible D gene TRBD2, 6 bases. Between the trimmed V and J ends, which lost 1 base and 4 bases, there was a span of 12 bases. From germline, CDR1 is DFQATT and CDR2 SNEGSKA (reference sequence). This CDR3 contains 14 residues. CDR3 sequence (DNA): TGCAGTGCTAGAGGACTCACGGGGGCAGATACGCAGTATTTT. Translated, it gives CSARGLTGADTQYF.

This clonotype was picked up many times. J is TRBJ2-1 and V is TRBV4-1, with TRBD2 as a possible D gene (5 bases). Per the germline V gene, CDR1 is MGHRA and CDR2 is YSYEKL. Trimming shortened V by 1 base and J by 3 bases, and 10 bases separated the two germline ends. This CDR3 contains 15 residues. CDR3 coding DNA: TGCGCCAGCAGCCAAGCGGGAACCCTCTACAATGAGCAGTTCTTC. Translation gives CASSQAGTLYNEQFF.

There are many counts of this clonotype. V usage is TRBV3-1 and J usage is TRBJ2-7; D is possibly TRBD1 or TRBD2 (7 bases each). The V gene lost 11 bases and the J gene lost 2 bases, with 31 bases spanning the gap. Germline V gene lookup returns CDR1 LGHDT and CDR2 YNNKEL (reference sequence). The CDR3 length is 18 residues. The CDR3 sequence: CARRISGTAVNCTYEQYF. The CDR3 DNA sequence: TGTGCCCGTCGAATCAGCGGGACAGCAGTTAATTGTACCTACGAGCAGTACTTC.

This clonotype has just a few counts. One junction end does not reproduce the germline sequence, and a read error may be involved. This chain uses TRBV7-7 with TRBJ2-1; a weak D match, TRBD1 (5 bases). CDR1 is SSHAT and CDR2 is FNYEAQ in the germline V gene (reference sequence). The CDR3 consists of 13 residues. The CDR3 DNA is TGTGCTAGCAGCCGACAGATATACAATGAGCAGTTCTTC. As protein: CASSRQIYNEQFF.

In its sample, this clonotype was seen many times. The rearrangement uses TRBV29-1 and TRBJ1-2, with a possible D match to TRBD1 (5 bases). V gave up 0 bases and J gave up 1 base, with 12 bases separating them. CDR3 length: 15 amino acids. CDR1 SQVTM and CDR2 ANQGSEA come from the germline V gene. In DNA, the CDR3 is TGCAGCGTTGAAGATCGGGACGGCCTTAACTATGGCTACACCTTC. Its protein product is CSVEDRDGLNYGYTF.

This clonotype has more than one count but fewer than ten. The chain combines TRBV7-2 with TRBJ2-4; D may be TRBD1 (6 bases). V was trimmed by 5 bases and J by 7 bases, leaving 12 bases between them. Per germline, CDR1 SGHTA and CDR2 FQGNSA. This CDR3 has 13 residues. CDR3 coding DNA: TGTGCCAGCAGCCTAGGACAGCCCAACATTCAGTACTTC. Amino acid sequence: CASSLGQPNIQYF.

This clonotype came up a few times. CDR3 protein: CSVRTSLTDTQYF. In DNA, the CDR3 is TGCAGCGTCCGGACTAGCCTAACAGATACGCAGTATTTT. The chain is built from TRBV29-1 and TRBJ2-3, with 8 bases lining up with TRBD2. Germline V gene sequence: CDR1 SQVTM, CDR2 ANQGSEA. This CDR3 has 13 amino acids. V was clipped by 6 bases and J by 3 bases; unmatched bases: 5.

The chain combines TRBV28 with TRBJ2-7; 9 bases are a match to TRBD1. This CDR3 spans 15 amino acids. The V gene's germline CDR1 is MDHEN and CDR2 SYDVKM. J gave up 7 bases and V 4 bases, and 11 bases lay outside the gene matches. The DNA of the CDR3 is TGTGCCAGCAGTTCTTCCGGGACAGGGTCAGCAGAGCAGTACTTC. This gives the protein CASSSSGTGSAEQYF.

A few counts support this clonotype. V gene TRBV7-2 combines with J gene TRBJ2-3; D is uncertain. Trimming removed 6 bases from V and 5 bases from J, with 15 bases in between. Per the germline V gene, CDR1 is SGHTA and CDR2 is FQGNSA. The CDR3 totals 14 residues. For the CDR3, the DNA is TGTGCCAGCAGGCGTTTCCGGGTTGGAGATACGCAGTATTTT. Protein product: CASRRFRVGDTQYF.

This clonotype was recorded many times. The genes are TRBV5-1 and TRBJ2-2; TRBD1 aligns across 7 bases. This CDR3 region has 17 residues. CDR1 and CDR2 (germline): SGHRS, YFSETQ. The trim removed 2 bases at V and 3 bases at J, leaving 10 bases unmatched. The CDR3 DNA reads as TGCGCCAGCAGCTTCCCCGCAGGGGGTGCGGACACCGGGGAGCTGTTTTTT. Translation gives CASSFPAGGADTGELFF.

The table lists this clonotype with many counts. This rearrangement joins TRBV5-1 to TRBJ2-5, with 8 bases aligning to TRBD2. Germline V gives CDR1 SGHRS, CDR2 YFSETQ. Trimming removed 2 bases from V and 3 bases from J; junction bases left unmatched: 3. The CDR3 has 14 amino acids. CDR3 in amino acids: CASSLSGGKETQYF. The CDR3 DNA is TGCGCCAGCAGCTTAAGCGGGGGAAAAGAGACCCAGTACTTC.

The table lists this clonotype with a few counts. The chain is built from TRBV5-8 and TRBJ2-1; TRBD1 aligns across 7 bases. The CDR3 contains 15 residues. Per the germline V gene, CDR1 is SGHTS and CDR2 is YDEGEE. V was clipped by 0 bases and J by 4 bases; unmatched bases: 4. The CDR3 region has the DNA TGTGCCAGCAGCTTGGGGGACAGTAAATACAATGAGCAGTTCTTC. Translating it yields CASSLGDSKYNEQFF.

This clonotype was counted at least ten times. Written as DNA, the CDR3 is TGCGCCAGCAGCCCTGAACCCACCGGGGAGCTGTTTTTT. It codes for CASSPEPTGELFF. V usage is TRBV5-1 and J usage is TRBJ2-2; D gene unclear. The CDR3 sequence is 13 residues long. The V gene lost 4 bases and the J gene lost 4 bases, with 8 bases spanning the gap. Germline V gives CDR1 SGHRS, CDR2 YFSETQ.

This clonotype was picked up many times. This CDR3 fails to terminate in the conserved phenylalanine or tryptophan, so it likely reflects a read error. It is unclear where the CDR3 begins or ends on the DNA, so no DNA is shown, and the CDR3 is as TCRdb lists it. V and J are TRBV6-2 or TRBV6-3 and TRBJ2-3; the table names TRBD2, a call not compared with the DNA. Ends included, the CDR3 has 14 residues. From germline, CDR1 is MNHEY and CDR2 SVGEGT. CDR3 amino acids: CASSYSRLAGVRDL.

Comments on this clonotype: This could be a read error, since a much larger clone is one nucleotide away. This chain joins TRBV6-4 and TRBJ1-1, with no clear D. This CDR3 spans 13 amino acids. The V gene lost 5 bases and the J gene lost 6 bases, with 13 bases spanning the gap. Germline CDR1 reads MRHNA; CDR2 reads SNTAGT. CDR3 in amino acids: CASSRTEGAEAFF. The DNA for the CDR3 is TGTGCCAGCAGTCGCACCGAGGGTGCTGAAGCTTTCTTT.

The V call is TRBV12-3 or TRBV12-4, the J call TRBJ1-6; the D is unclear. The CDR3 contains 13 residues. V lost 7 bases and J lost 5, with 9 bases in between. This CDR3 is CASTPGNNSPLHF. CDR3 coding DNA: TGTGCCAGCACCCCGGGTAATAATTCACCCCTCCACTTT.

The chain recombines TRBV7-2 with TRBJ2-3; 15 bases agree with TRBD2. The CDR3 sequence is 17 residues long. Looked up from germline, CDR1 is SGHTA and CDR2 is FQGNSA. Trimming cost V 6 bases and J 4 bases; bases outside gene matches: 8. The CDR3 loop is CASSRGLAGGRADTQYF. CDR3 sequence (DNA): TGTGCCAGCAGTCGCGGACTAGCGGGGGGGCGGGCAGATACGCAGTATTTT.

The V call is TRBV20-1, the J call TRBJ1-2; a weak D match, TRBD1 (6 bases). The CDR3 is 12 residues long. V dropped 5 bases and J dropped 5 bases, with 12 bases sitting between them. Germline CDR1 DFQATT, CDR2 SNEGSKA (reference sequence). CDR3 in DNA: TGCAGTGCTCAAGCGGACAGTTATGGCTACACCTTC. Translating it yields CSAQADSYGYTF.